This TCR beta chain was sequenced for a study of graft-versus-host responses after intestinal transplantation. Study-wide results and limits: Allografts of one patient group, those with graft-donor T cell macrochimerism, had high graft-versus-host to host-versus-graft clonal ratios. Present in recipient marrow, GvH clones included some that appeared first in ileum or blood.

Assay: immunoSEQ multiplex PCR; the TCRdb copy retains only in-frame clones and omits some. The sample shows some 90,000 clones, just under 95% of them seen only once. This CDR3 spans 17 amino acids. In germline, CDR1 is MGHRA, CDR2 YSYEKL. V was clipped by 0 bases and J by 2 bases; unmatched bases: 7. On this clone: The antigen remains unidentified.

The source is a human donor who was the organ donor for an intestinal transplant. The chain is built from TRBV4-1 and TRBJ1-1, with 9 bases lining up with TRBD1. The source was unstimulated CD8+ T cells sorted from spleen or lymph node cells, collected before transplant. CDR3 sequence reads: CASSQDFGTGKNTEAFF. The CDR3 nucleotides are TGCGCCAGCAGCCAAGATTTTGGGACAGGGAAAAACACTGAAGCTTTCTTT.